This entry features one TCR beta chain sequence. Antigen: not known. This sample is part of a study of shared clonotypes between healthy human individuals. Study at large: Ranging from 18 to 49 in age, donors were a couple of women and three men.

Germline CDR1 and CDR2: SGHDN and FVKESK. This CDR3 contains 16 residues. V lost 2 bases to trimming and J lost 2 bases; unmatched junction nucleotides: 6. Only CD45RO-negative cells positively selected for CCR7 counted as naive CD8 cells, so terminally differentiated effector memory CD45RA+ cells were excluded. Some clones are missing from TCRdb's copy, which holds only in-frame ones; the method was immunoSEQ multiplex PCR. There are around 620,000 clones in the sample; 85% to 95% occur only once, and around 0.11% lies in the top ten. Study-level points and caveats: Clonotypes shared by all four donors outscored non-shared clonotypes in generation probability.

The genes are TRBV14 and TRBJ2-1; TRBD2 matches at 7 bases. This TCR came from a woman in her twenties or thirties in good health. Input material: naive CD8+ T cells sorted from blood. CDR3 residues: CASSQSLAVAYNEQFF. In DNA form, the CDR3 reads TGTGCCAGCAGCCAATCGCTAGCGGTCGCCTACAATGAGCAGTTCTTC.